This paragraph covers one T cell receptor beta chain sequence. The data were obtained in a study of blood T cell repertoires in COVID-19. Study at large: There were acute and convalescent COVID-19 samples, and they came from the United States, Italy and Spain. PBMCs, B-cell-depleted T cells, or T cells provided the cDNA or gDNA that made up the material.

Produced via immunoSEQ multiplex PCR; TCRdb's table is partial and in-frame only. The repertoire holds tens of thousands of clones, with approximately 88% as singletons. Germline V CDR1 and CDR2: LGHDT, YNNKEL (reference sequence). The CDR3 is made up of 15 amino acids. V lost 4 bases to trimming and J lost 2 bases, with 15 bases between them. The source of this sequence is a woman between 70 and 85 years old with active COVID-19. The sample consisted of peripheral blood. This rearrangement joins TRBV3-1 (or the pseudogene TRBV3-2) to TRBJ2-7, with D maybe TRBD1 (6 bases). The CDR3 DNA reads as TGTGCCAGCAGCCTTTTTGGGGACATCACCTACGAGCAGTACTTC. This codes for CASSLFGDITYEQYF.